This TCR beta chain emerged from a study of OX40 agonist ivuxolimab in advanced cancers. General study points: Certain nonresponders likewise exhibited a low normalized T-cell clonal expansion.

The method was immunoSEQ multiplex PCR; TCRdb's version includes in-frame clones alone and lacks a portion of them. The repertoire holds about 55,000 clones, with about 86% as singletons. Of note for this clone: Antigen unknown.

V shed 0 bases and J shed 1 base, with 8 bases lying between them. This CDR3 spans 15 amino acids. Germline CDR1 is SGHRS and CDR2 is YFSETQ. The sample here was CD4+ or CD8+ T cells sorted from blood, taken in a trial of the OX40 agonist ivuxolimab. The clonotype comes from an adult with an advanced solid tumor such as melanoma, head and neck, liver or kidney cancer. The chain joins TRBV5-1 to TRBJ1-3, with TRBD1 as a possible D gene (6 bases). This CDR3 reads CASSLEGGSGNTIYF. The CDR3 DNA sequence: TGCGCCAGCAGCTTGGAAGGGGGATCTGGAAACACCATATATTTT.